Below are 32 T cell receptor beta chains sequenced from a single sample in a study of CD8 T cells in Susac syndrome. The RNA input was 0.5 to 1 ug, and it was reverse transcribed with random hexamers. TCRdb used MiXCR to reprocess the immunoSEQ multiplex PCR reads, holding one entry per CDR3 protein. The sample includes around 140,000 distinct CDR3 sequences, approximately 95% seen only once; the top ten take 0.13% to 0.15%. The sequencing sample was made of CD4+ T cells from PBMCs. The origin of the receptors is a human donor with Susac syndrome.

The rearrangement links TRBV20-1 to TRBJ2-7; D is undetermined. The germline V gene has CDR1 DFQATT and CDR2 SNEGSKA (reference sequence). Trimming took off 3 bases at V and 0 bases at J, with 9 bases between the two ends. The CDR3 runs 13 residues. The CDR3 spells CSASWNRSYEQYF. Written as DNA, the CDR3 is TGCAGTGCTAGCTGGAACCGCTCCTACGAGCAGTACTTC.

The CDR3 spells CAISQTGGNGYTF. Written as DNA, the CDR3 is TGTGCCATCAGCCAGACAGGGGGCAATGGCTACACCTTC. This sequence joins TRBV10-3 and TRBJ1-2; 10 bases agree with TRBD1. The CDR3 spans 13 residues. Germline V lookup: CDR1 ENHRY, CDR2 SYGVKD. The junction had 4 bases not matched to a gene; V was cut back by 6 bases and J by 6 bases.

The V and J genes are TRBV28 and TRBJ1-5, with D hard to call. Germline CDR1 is MDHEN and CDR2 is SYDVKM. V was pared by 7 bases and J by 7 bases, with 11 bases between. This CDR3 has 12 residues. The CDR3 nucleotides are TGTGCCAGCACCGCGGGTCTCCAGCCCCAGCATTTT. Translating gives CASTAGLQPQHF.

The chain uses TRBV20-1 and TRBJ2-2; D not certain. Germline loops: CDR1 DFQATT, CDR2 SNEGSKA (reference sequence). V was clipped by 3 bases and J by 2 bases, with 7 bases between them. The CDR3 contains 13 residues. CDR3: CSARVLNTGELFF. In DNA form, the CDR3 reads TGCAGTGCTAGGGTCCTCAACACCGGGGAGCTGTTTTTT.

This clonotype was found a few times. The rearrangement uses TRBV4-3 and TRBJ2-1; D unresolved. The germline V gene has CDR1 LGHNA and CDR2 YSLEER. The CDR3 has 14 amino acids. The V end was cut by 0 bases, the J end by 11 bases, with 14 bases between. The CDR3 nucleotides are TGCGCCAGCAGCCAAGAAAGCAGCCGGCCTAAGCAGTTCTTC. Amino acid sequence: CASSQESSRPKQFF.

The V and J genes are TRBV11-2 and TRBJ1-2, with a tentative D call TRBD1 (5 bases). This CDR3 region has 16 residues. The germline gives CDR1 SGHAT, CDR2 FQNNGV. Trimming took 2 bases from V and 4 from J, leaving 17 bases between them. CDR3 nucleotide sequence: TGTGCCAGCAGCTTACTCCCGAGGGGAAGGGTCTATGGCTACACCTTC. Translating gives CASSLLPRGRVYGYTF.

The chain combines TRBV28 with TRBJ2-5; maybe TRBD2 (5 bases). This CDR3 region has 13 residues. From germline, CDR1 is MDHEN and CDR2 SYDVKM. The V and J ends lost 7 bases and 5 bases respectively, with 14 bases between them. CDR3 nucleotide sequence: TGTGCCAGCACTAAACCGCGGGTGGAGACCCAGTACTTC. Residues: CASTKPRVETQYF.

The chain uses TRBV23-1 and TRBJ2-5, with a tentative D call TRBD2 (6 bases). TRBV23-1 carries the ORF label, with uncertain function. V lost 1 base, J lost 1 base, and 19 bases lay in between. This CDR3 spans 18 amino acids. CDR3 coding DNA: TGCGCCAGCAGTCAATGGCAAGCGCAGGAGGGAGCCCAAGAGACCCAGTACTTC. Protein product: CASSQWQAQEGAQETQYF.

The CDR3 loop is CASSTPGPRMNTEAFF. CDR3 coding DNA: TGTGCCAGTAGTACTCCCGGACCGCGTATGAACACTGAAGCTTTCTTT. The genes are TRBV19 and TRBJ1-1; D call uncertain. With 4 bases removed from V and 0 bases from J, the gap between germline ends came to 15 bases. Germline loops: CDR1 LNHDA, CDR2 SQIVND (reference sequence). The CDR3 has 16 amino acids.

The rearrangement joins TRBV2 to TRBJ1-3; D is possibly TRBD1 (5 bases). Trimming pared 2 bases from V and 4 bases from J, leaving 6 bases between. CDR1 SNHLY and CDR2 FYNNEI come from the germline V gene. CDR3 length equals 13 residues. In DNA form, the CDR3 reads TGTGCCAGCAGTGAACGACAGGGAAACACCATATATTTT. Its protein product is CASSERQGNTIYF.

The chain is built from TRBV20-1 and TRBJ2-7; maybe TRBD1 (6 bases). This CDR3 spans 13 amino acids. The V and J ends lost 3 bases and 5 bases respectively, with 14 bases between them. Germline lookup yields CDR1 DFQATT and CDR2 SNEGSKA (reference sequence). CDR3 in amino acids: CSARGAAGHEQYF. The DNA of the CDR3 is TGCAGTGCTAGGGGGGCAGCAGGACACGAGCAGTACTTC.

The rearrangement uses TRBV6-6 and TRBJ2-1; D is unresolved. The CDR3 sequence is 14 residues long. The germline V gene encodes CDR1 MNHNY and CDR2 SVGAGI (reference sequence). V lost 6 bases and J lost 0, with 9 bases in between. The CDR3: CASSLQNSYNEQFF. DNA for the CDR3: TGTGCCAGCAGCCTACAAAACTCCTACAATGAGCAGTTCTTC.

The chain is built from TRBV30 and TRBJ2-5, with D perhaps TRBD2 (5 bases). Trimming took off 7 bases at V and 4 bases at J, with 10 bases between the two ends. The CDR3 runs 11 residues. Germline values: CDR1 GTSNPN, CDR2 SVGIG (reference sequence). The CDR3: CASGEGETQYF. The DNA for the CDR3 is TGTGCCTCGGGTGAGGGAGAGACCCAGTACTTC.

The V call is TRBV12-3 or TRBV12-4, the J call TRBJ2-3; 7 bases match TRBD2. The CDR3 length is 16 residues. The ends lost 3 bases at V and 2 bases at J; junction bases unmatched: 8. Written as DNA, the CDR3 is TGTGCCAGCAGTTTTTATCCGGGAGGCCCCACAGATACGCAGTATTTT. This gives the protein CASSFYPGGPTDTQYF.

The rearrangement joins TRBV18 to TRBJ2-2; tentative D call: TRBD2 (6 bases). Between the trimmed V and J ends, which lost 8 bases and 3 bases, there was a span of 19 bases. Germline assignment: CDR1 KGHSH and CDR2 LQKENI. The CDR3 covers 16 residues. The CDR3 DNA sequence: TGTGCCAGCCCCAGTCGATCTAGCGAAGACACCGGGGAGCTGTTTTTT. Translation: CASPSRSSEDTGELFF.

This chain uses TRBV28 with TRBJ1-5; D remains unclear. V lost 5 bases and J 0 bases, leaving 8 bases between the germline ends. This CDR3 is 14 amino acids long. CDR1 and CDR2 from the germline V gene are MDHEN and SYDVKM. The CDR3 reads CASSQFHSNQPQHF. Written as DNA, the CDR3 is TGTGCCAGCAGTCAGTTTCATAGCAATCAGCCCCAGCATTTT.

The chain employs TRBV12-3 or TRBV12-4 and TRBJ2-1; 8 bases align to TRBD1. Germline trimming cut 4 bases from V and 6 bases from J; bases unmatched to any gene: 2. The CDR3 has 13 amino acids. CDR3 in amino acids: CASSSDRVNEQFF. CDR3 DNA: TGTGCCAGCAGTTCGGACAGGGTCAATGAGCAGTTCTTC.

The gene calls are TRBV12-3 or TRBV12-4 and TRBJ1-5, with 7 nucleotides matching TRBD1. The CDR3 loop spans 14 amino acids. The V gene end was trimmed by 6 bases and the J gene end by 6 bases; junction bases not matched to a gene: 8. As DNA, the CDR3 is TGTGCCAGCAGGAGCCACAGGGGTCTTCAGCCCCAGCATTTT. The encoded protein is CASRSHRGLQPQHF.

The rearrangement uses TRBV3-1 and TRBJ1-1, with D perhaps TRBD1 (5 bases). Germline loops: CDR1 LGHDT, CDR2 YNNKEL (reference sequence). This CDR3 is 14 amino acids long. The V and J ends lost 1 base and 11 bases respectively, with 17 bases between them. The CDR3 bases are TGTGCCAGCAGCCAAGGCCAGGGTATGGTTCGGGCTTTCTTT. It yields the protein CASSQGQGMVRAFF.

This clonotype was seen a single time. This CDR3 is CASSVGTVLSYGYTF. The CDR3 nucleotides are TGTGCCAGCAGCGTAGGGACGGTCCTCTCCTACGGCTACACCTTC. The chain joins TRBV9 to TRBJ1-2; D not certain. The germline V and J ends were trimmed by 0 bases and 8 bases, with 17 bases remaining between them. The CDR3 runs 15 residues. Germline CDR1 reads SGDLS; CDR2 reads YYNGEE. The entire variable domain, with the rest obtained from reference TRBV9 and TRBJ1-2, is as follows: DSGVTQTPKHLITATGQRVTLRCSPRSGDLSVYWYQQSLDQGLQFLIQYYNGEERAKGNILERFSAQQFPDLHSELNLSSLELGDSALYFCASSVGTVLSYGYTFGSGTRLTVV.

The chain links TRBV30 to TRBJ2-2; the D is unclear. V lost 3 bases to trimming and J lost 6 bases, with 11 bases between them. The CDR3 spans 13 residues. Germline CDR1 reads GTSNPN; CDR2 reads SVGIG (reference sequence). CDR3: CAWRYGGAGELFF. In nucleotides, the CDR3 is TGTGCCTGGAGATATGGTGGGGCCGGGGAGCTGTTTTTT.

The rearrangement uses TRBV20-1 and TRBJ2-5; maybe TRBD2 (6 bases). Per germline, CDR1 DFQATT and CDR2 SNEGSKA (reference sequence). The CDR3 covers 12 residues. Between the trimmed V and J ends, which lost 2 bases and 4 bases, there was a span of 8 bases. CDR3 sequence: CSARLGGETQYF. The CDR3 bases are TGCAGTGCTAGATTGGGGGGAGAGACCCAGTACTTC.

The rearrangement uses TRBV28 and TRBJ2-7; 9 bases fit TRBD1. The CDR3 sequence is 15 residues long. Germline CDR1 is MDHEN and CDR2 is SYDVKM. V lost 4 bases and J lost 5; bases outside the gene matches: 9. The CDR3 protein is CASSSTYRGLHEQYF. CDR3 nucleotide sequence: TGTGCCAGCAGTTCGACCTACAGGGGGCTCCACGAGCAGTACTTC.

The CDR3 reads CASSQSVWGGGADTQYF. DNA of the CDR3: TGCGCCAGCAGCCAAAGTGTATGGGGCGGGGGCGCGGATACGCAGTATTTT. The chain has TRBV4-1 and TRBJ2-3; tentatively, D is TRBD2 (7 bases). The CDR3 has 17 amino acids. Per germline, CDR1 MGHRA and CDR2 YSYEKL. Trimming shortened V by 2 bases and J by 6 bases, and 21 bases separated the two germline ends.

The chain couples TRBV29-1 to TRBJ1-5; D might be TRBD1 (6 bases). The germline gives CDR1 SQVTM, CDR2 ANQGSEA. V was clipped by 5 bases and J by 2 bases, with 13 bases between them. The CDR3 is 14 amino acids. This CDR3 reads CSVTGGAGNQPQHF. CDR3 bases: TGCAGCGTTACCGGGGGCGCCGGCAATCAGCCCCAGCATTTT.

This clonotype has just one count. The chain links TRBV20-1 to TRBJ1-2; D is unclear. Germline values: CDR1 DFQATT, CDR2 SNEGSKA (reference sequence). The CDR3 has 11 amino acids. In nucleotides, the CDR3 is TGCAGCGCCGGGAATCGCTATGGCTACACCTTC. Encoded protein: CSAGNRYGYTF.

V is TRBV30 and J is TRBJ2-3; TRBD1 matches at 9 bases. This CDR3 is built from 14 residues. Germline V gene sequence: CDR1 GTSNPN, CDR2 SVGIG (reference sequence). The V gene end was trimmed by 5 bases and the J gene end by 0 bases; junction bases not matched to a gene: 3. This chain's CDR3 is CAWGTGTSTDTQYF. CDR3 in DNA: TGTGCCTGGGGGACAGGGACTAGCACAGATACGCAGTATTTT.

The chain recombines TRBV20-1 with TRBJ1-2, with D uncertain. Trimming pared 6 bases from V and 3 bases from J, leaving 17 bases between. The V gene's germline CDR1 is DFQATT and CDR2 SNEGSKA (reference sequence). The CDR3 length is 14 residues. The CDR3 protein is CSAIGLGFDYGYTF. In nucleotides, the CDR3 is TGCAGTGCGATCGGACTGGGATTCGACTATGGCTACACCTTC.

The V gene is TRBV18, the J gene TRBJ2-3, with 12 bases lining up with TRBD2. With V trimmed by 0 bases and J by 1 base, 2 bases remained unmatched. The CDR3 loop spans 17 amino acids. Germline CDR1 reads KGHSH; CDR2 reads LQKENI. The CDR3 DNA sequence: TGTGCCAGCTCACCACCGGGACTAGCGGGCCGCACAGATACGCAGTATTTT. Its protein is CASSPPGLAGRTDTQYF.

The V gene is TRBV12-3 or TRBV12-4, the J gene TRBJ2-3; 7 nucleotides agree with TRBD1. Trimming at V came to 6 bases and at J to 1 base, leaving 4 bases not matched to a gene. The CDR3 is 14 amino acids. CDR3 in amino acids: CASSEGGRTDTQYF. CDR3 DNA: TGTGCCAGCAGCGAAGGGGGCCGCACAGATACGCAGTATTTT.

V gene TRBV5-6 combines with J gene TRBJ2-3, with 9 bases aligning to TRBD1. This CDR3 is 16 amino acids long. Trimming took 4 bases from V and 2 from J; bases not matched to a gene: 8. CDR1 SGHDT and CDR2 YYEEEE come from the germline V gene. The CDR3 coding sequence is TGTGCCAGCAGCAGACGGCGGGACAGGGCCACAGATACGCAGTATTTT. Protein: CASSRRRDRATDTQYF.

On this clonotype: This likely comes from a read error, as the CDR3 has no conserved phenylalanine or tryptophan at its end. V and J are TRBV30 and TRBJ2-7; 8 bases agree with TRBD1. Germline loops: CDR1 GTSNPN, CDR2 SVGIG (reference sequence). There are 13 residues in the CDR3. Trimming at V came to 5 bases and at J to 0 bases, leaving 3 bases not matched to a gene. Written as DNA, the CDR3 is TGTGCCTGGGACAGGGGCCGCTCCTACGAGCAGTACTCC. Amino acid sequence: CAWDRGRSYEQYS.